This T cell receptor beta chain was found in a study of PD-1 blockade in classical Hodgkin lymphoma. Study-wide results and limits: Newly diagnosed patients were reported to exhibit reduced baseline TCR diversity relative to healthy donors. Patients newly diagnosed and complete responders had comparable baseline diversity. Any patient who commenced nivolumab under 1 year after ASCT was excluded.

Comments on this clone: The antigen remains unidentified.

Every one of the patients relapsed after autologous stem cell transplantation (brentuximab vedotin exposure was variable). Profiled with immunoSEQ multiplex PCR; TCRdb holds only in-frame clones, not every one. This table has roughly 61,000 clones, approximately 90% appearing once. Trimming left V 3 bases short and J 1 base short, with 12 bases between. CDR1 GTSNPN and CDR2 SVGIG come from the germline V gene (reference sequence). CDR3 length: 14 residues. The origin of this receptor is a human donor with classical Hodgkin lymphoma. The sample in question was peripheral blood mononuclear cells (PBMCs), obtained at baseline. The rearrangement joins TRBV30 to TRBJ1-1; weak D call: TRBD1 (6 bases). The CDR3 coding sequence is TGTGCCTGGAGCAGGGGCTCCGGGAACACTGAAGCTTTCTTT. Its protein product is CAWSRGSGNTEAFF. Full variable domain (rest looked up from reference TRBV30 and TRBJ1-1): SQTIHQWPATLVQPVGSPLSLECTVEGTSNPNLYWYRQAAGRGLQLLFYSVGIGQISSEVPQNLSASRPQDRQFILSSKKLLLSDSGFYLCAWSRGSGNTEAFFGQGTRLTVV.